The 31 T cell receptor beta chains in this list originate from one sample, sequenced in a study of beta chain features in type 1 diabetes. Of the isolated RNA, all was reverse transcribed, and so the sequenced material was expressed TCRB transcripts. Clones were read by immunoSEQ multiplex PCR, and TCRdb kept only the in-frame ones, dropping some. The table has hundreds of thousands of clones, roughly 12% seen once. Input material: naive CD4+ T cells from blood. The receptors shown here come from a man younger than 35 in good health.

This clone turned up a few times. This chain connects TRBV7-9 to TRBJ1-1; D possibly corresponds to TRBD1 (6 bases). The V gene's germline CDR1 is SEHNR and CDR2 FQNEAQ (reference sequence). The CDR3 consists of 14 residues. Between the trimmed V and J ends, which lost 1 base and 4 bases, there was a span of 10 bases. CDR3 residues: CASSLGGRATEAFF. As DNA, the CDR3 is TGTGCCAGCAGCTTAGGGGGGCGGGCCACTGAAGCTTTCTTT.

This clone showed up just a few times. V gene TRBV6-6 combines with J gene TRBJ2-3, with TRBD2 matching over 7 bases. Losses at the gene ends were 5 bases for V and 4 bases for J; bases not matched to a gene: 3. The CDR3 contains 13 residues. CDR1 is MNHNY and CDR2 is SVGAGI in the germline V gene (reference sequence). CDR3 protein: CASSRGLADTQYF. CDR3 nucleotides: TGTGCCAGCAGTCGCGGACTAGCAGATACGCAGTATTTT.

In regard to this clone: One end of the junction is discordant with germline, which a read error may explain. The genes are TRBV7-9 and TRBJ2-7, with 9 bases identical to TRBD1. CDR1 SEHNR and CDR2 FQNEAQ come from the germline V gene (reference sequence). The CDR3 covers 14 residues. CDR3 amino acids: CASSQAGQGDEQYF. In DNA form, the CDR3 reads TGCGCCAGCAGCCAAGCGGGACAGGGCGACGAGCAGTACTTC.

The V call is TRBV28, the J call TRBJ2-1; weak D call: TRBD1 (5 bases). Germline CDR1 reads MDHEN; CDR2 reads SYDVKM. This CDR3 is 15 amino acids long. Trimming pared 5 bases from V and 5 bases from J, leaving 16 bases between. This chain's CDR3 is CASSKALTVNNEQFF. In DNA, the CDR3 is TGTGCCAGCAGTAAAGCTCTGACAGTCAACAATGAGCAGTTCTTC.

This clone was counted between two and nine times. This chain connects TRBV5-1 to TRBJ2-5; the match to TRBD1 covers 12 bases. This CDR3 comprises 14 residues. Germline loops: CDR1 SGHRS, CDR2 YFSETQ. V lost 4 bases to trimming and J lost 6 bases; unmatched junction nucleotides: 4. CDR3 sequence (DNA): TGCGCCAGCAGCGAGGGACAGGGGGCGCAGACCCAGTACTTC. This gives the protein CASSEGQGAQTQYF. Together with reference TRBV5-1 and TRBJ2-5, the CDR3 gives the full variable domain: KAGVTQTPRYLIKTRGQQVTLSCSPISGHRSVSWYQQTPGQGLQFLFEYFSETQRNKGNFPGRFSGRQFSNSRSEMNVSTLELGDSALYLCASSEGQGAQTQYFGPGTRLLVL.

In this sample, this clone turned up a few times. The rearrangement uses TRBV2 and TRBJ1-2; D unclear. The CDR3 totals 13 residues. V was shortened by 6 bases and J by 8 bases, with 16 bases between the two germline ends. Germline-derived CDR1 and CDR2 are SNHLY and FYNNEI. The CDR3 region has the DNA TGTGCCAGCAGCCTAGGTAGCACTATGGGCTACACCTTC. Protein: CASSLGSTMGYTF.

This clone turned up a few times. V is TRBV28 and J is TRBJ2-4; TRBD2 might be the D (6 bases). The V and J ends lost 5 bases and 9 bases respectively, with 14 bases between them. The CDR3 loop spans 13 amino acids. CDR1 and CDR2 from the germline V gene are MDHEN and SYDVKM. CDR3 DNA: TGTGCCAGCAGTGAAAGCCGGGAGACCATTCAGTACTTC. This translates into CASSESRETIQYF.

This clone was found a few times. The chain carries TRBV15 and TRBJ2-4; 7 positions match TRBD2. This CDR3 has 16 amino acids. The V segment lost 0 bases and the J segment 8 bases; nucleotides outside the gene matches: 10. Germline CDR1 is LNHNV and CDR2 is YYDKDF (reference sequence). The CDR3 region is CATSRDGWEGEDIQYF. CDR3 sequence (DNA): TGTGCCACCAGCAGAGATGGTTGGGAGGGAGAGGACATTCAGTACTTC.

The V and J genes are TRBV27 and TRBJ2-3; tentative D call: TRBD1 (5 bases). Germline CDR1 and CDR2: MNHEY and SMNVEV (reference sequence). The CDR3 contains 13 residues. Deletions cut 8 bases from V and 2 bases from J, with 11 bases between. Written as DNA, the CDR3 is TGTGCCAGCCCGGACAAAGACACAGATACGCAGTATTTT. It specifies CASPDKDTDTQYF.

This clone has a handful of counts. The genes are TRBV5-6 and TRBJ1-1, with D possibly being TRBD1 (6 bases). The germline CDR1 and CDR2 sequences are SGHDT and YYEEEE. V was shortened by 0 bases and J by 6 bases, with 15 bases between the two germline ends. The CDR3 contains 15 residues. The CDR3 DNA reads TGTGCCAGCAGCTTGGCTTCGGGGGGCGTTCCTGAAGCTTTCTTT. Residues: CASSLASGGVPEAFF.

The gene calls are TRBV5-4 and TRBJ1-2; D perhaps matches TRBD1 (5 bases). Germline CDR1 and CDR2: SGHNT and YYREEE (reference sequence). The CDR3 is 14 amino acids. V was clipped by 4 bases and J by 6 bases, with 16 bases between them. This chain's CDR3 is CASSRRGDLDGYTF. The DNA for the CDR3 is TGTGCCAGCAGCCGACGGGGGGATCTCGATGGCTACACCTTC.

This rearrangement joins TRBV27 to TRBJ2-1, with unresolved D. Trimming shortened V by 8 bases and J by 10 bases, and 12 bases separated the two germline ends. CDR1 is MNHEY, CDR2 SMNVEV, per germline (reference sequence). CDR3 size: 11 residues. CDR3: CASGTRGEQFF. The CDR3 DNA reads TGTGCCAGCGGAACAAGAGGCGAGCAGTTCTTC.

This clone was seen a few times. V gene TRBV10-3 combines with J gene TRBJ1-4; 8 bases line up with TRBD1. The ends lost 2 bases at V and 3 bases at J; junction bases unmatched: 5. The CDR3 spans 16 residues. Germline CDR1 is ENHRY and CDR2 is SYGVKD. CDR3 DNA sequence: TGTGCCATCAGTGAGGGGCAGGGGGCGTCTAATGAAAAACTGTTTTTT. It encodes CAISEGQGASNEKLFF.

This chain connects TRBV9 to TRBJ1-5; D call uncertain. Per the germline V gene, CDR1 is SGDLS and CDR2 is YYNGEE. Trimming stripped 2 bases from V and 3 bases from J, with 9 bases between. The CDR3 is made up of 14 amino acids. The CDR3: CASSVYSNNQPQHF. CDR3 bases: TGTGCCAGCAGCGTTTACAGCAACAATCAGCCCCAGCATTTT.

The rearrangement joins TRBV5-4 to TRBJ2-1; no clear D. Between the trimmed V and J ends, which lost 0 bases and 9 bases, there was a span of 13 bases. This CDR3 has 14 amino acids. Germline CDR1 is SGHNT and CDR2 is YYREEE (reference sequence). This chain's CDR3 is CASSLEEQYGEQFF. As DNA, the CDR3 is TGTGCCAGCAGCTTGGAGGAGCAGTATGGTGAGCAGTTCTTC.

The sample holds a few counts of this clone. Other nucleotide sequences from this sample produce the same CDR3. The J gene is TRBJ1-5, the V gene TRBV7-2; D may be TRBD1 (5 bases). V was clipped by 2 bases and J by 5 bases, with 7 bases between them. CDR1 and CDR2 (germline): SGHTA, FQGNSA. This CDR3 contains 13 residues. CDR3 in DNA: TGTGCCAGCAGCTTAAGGGGTTATCAGCCCCAGCATTTT. It translates to CASSLRGYQPQHF.

The chain uses TRBV11-3 and TRBJ2-1, with a possible D match to TRBD1 (5 bases). The CDR3 covers 13 residues. Trimming took off 5 bases at V and 4 bases at J, with 9 bases between the two ends. CDR1 and CDR2 from the germline V gene are SGHNT and YENEEA. CDR3 DNA sequence: TGTGCCAGCAGCAACGACAGATACAATGAGCAGTTCTTC. This codes for CASSNDRYNEQFF.

This CDR3 is CASSPMPGGDQPQHF. CDR3 in DNA: TGTGCCAGCAGTCCTATGCCCGGGGGGGATCAGCCCCAGCATTTT. The rearrangement links TRBV5-4 to TRBJ1-5; perhaps TRBD1 as D (5 bases). V was pared by 5 bases and J by 5 bases, with 17 bases between. The CDR3 sequence is 15 residues long. Germline V CDR1 and CDR2: SGHNT, YYREEE (reference sequence).

The chain carries TRBV7-6 and TRBJ2-3, with a possible D match to TRBD2 (6 bases). Germline V gene lookup returns CDR1 SGHVS and CDR2 FNYEAQ. CDR3 length equals 13 residues. V gave up 5 bases and J gave up 6 bases, with 12 bases separating them. The CDR3 protein is CASSQLASDTQYF. As DNA, the CDR3 is TGTGCCAGCAGCCAACTAGCATCTGATACGCAGTATTTT.

A note on this clone: The same CDR3 is also encoded by other DNA sequences in this sample. The V call is TRBV18, the J call TRBJ2-1, with D possibly being TRBD1 (6 bases). The length of the CDR3 is 13 residues. Trimming pared 2 bases from V and 4 bases from J, leaving 6 bases between. Germline V gives CDR1 KGHSH, CDR2 LQKENI. The CDR3 loop reads CASSPGQYNEQFF. As DNA, the CDR3 is TGTGCCAGCTCACCAGGACAGTACAATGAGCAGTTCTTC.

J is TRBJ1-1 and V is TRBV4-3; D not certain. Germline V gene lookup returns CDR1 LGHNA and CDR2 YSLEER. The CDR3 has 13 residues. The V end was cut by 1 base, the J end by 4 bases, with 7 bases between. The CDR3 DNA reads TGCGCCAGCAGCCAAGGAGGCTTCACTGAAGCTTTCTTT. Amino acid sequence: CASSQGGFTEAFF.

The chain recombines TRBV7-9 with TRBJ2-1, with 10 positions matching TRBD1. CDR3 size: 15 residues. The ends lost 2 bases at V and 7 bases at J; junction bases unmatched: 5. CDR1 and CDR2 (germline): SEHNR, FQNEAQ (reference sequence). The chain's CDR3 is CASSLTGTGDNEQFF. The CDR3, as DNA: TGTGCCAGCAGCTTAACCGGGACAGGGGATAATGAGCAGTTCTTC.

The genes are TRBV6-5 and TRBJ2-3; TRBD1 aligns across 8 bases. The CDR3 length is 14 residues. The V and J ends lost 5 bases and 0 bases, in that order; junction bases with no gene match: 1. Germline CDR1 reads MNHEY; CDR2 reads SVGAGI. The CDR3 DNA follows: TGTGCCAGCAGTCGGACAGGGAGCACAGATACGCAGTATTTT. This translates into CASSRTGSTDTQYF.

This clone was detected a few times. The rearrangement uses TRBV4-3 and TRBJ1-1; no reliable D call. V was trimmed by 1 base and J by 6 bases, leaving 12 bases between them. This CDR3 has 14 amino acids. Germline V gene lookup returns CDR1 LGHNA and CDR2 YSLEER. This CDR3 reads CASSQVSGSPEAFF. The CDR3 DNA reads as TGCGCCAGCAGCCAAGTCAGCGGTTCCCCTGAAGCTTTCTTT.

The chain has TRBV5-1 and TRBJ2-7; 7 bases are shared with TRBD1. The length of the CDR3 is 14 residues. Germline V gene sequence: CDR1 SGHRS, CDR2 YFSETQ. J was trimmed by 6 bases and V by 0 bases; bases with no gene match: 6. In DNA, the CDR3 is TGCGCCAGCAGCTTGGGGGGACAGCCAAGCGAGCAGTACTTC. This encodes CASSLGGQPSEQYF.

J is TRBJ2-3 and V is TRBV7-2, with D possibly matching TRBD2 (6 bases). The CDR3 consists of 16 residues. Trimming took off 1 base at V and 4 bases at J, with 15 bases between the two ends. Germline V gene data show CDR1 as SGHTA and CDR2 as FQGNSA. The CDR3 loop reads CASSLVGDSVADTQYF. In DNA, the CDR3 is TGTGCCAGCAGCTTAGTGGGGGACTCTGTAGCAGATACGCAGTATTTT.

This clone was seen more than once but under ten times. The V and J genes are TRBV30 and TRBJ1-1; D might be TRBD1 (5 bases). The CDR3 spans 11 residues. The V and J ends lost 7 bases and 4 bases respectively, with 10 bases between them. Germline V lookup: CDR1 GTSNPN, CDR2 SVGIG (reference sequence). The CDR3 coding sequence is TGTGCCTCGACGGGGGTCACTGAAGCTTTCTTT. It codes for CASTGVTEAFF.

V usage is TRBV9 and J usage is TRBJ2-2; D gene uncertain. The CDR3 covers 16 residues. The germline gives CDR1 SGDLS, CDR2 YYNGEE. Trimming removed 0 bases from V and 0 bases from J, with 9 bases in between. The CDR3, as DNA: TGTGCCAGCAGCGTAGCAACAGACGCGAACACCGGGGAGCTGTTTTTT. Its translation: CASSVATDANTGELFF.

The CDR3 protein is CASSVMGGDGYTF. CDR3 coding DNA: TGTGCCAGCAGCGTAATGGGGGGGGATGGCTACACCTTC. This sequence joins TRBV7-2 and TRBJ1-2; TRBD1 is a possible D gene (5 bases). The CDR3 loop spans 13 amino acids. The V and J ends lost 5 bases and 6 bases respectively, with 13 bases between them. Per germline, CDR1 SGHTA and CDR2 FQGNSA.

This clone appeared a few times. The chain couples TRBV29-1 to TRBJ1-5, with 7 bases that match TRBD1. Germline V lookup: CDR1 SQVTM, CDR2 ANQGSEA. Trimming at V came to 5 bases and at J to 4 bases, leaving 11 bases not matched to a gene. The CDR3 runs to 15 residues. The CDR3 DNA follows: TGCAGCGTTAAAAAAACGACAGGGCCTAATCAGCCCCAGCATTTT. It specifies CSVKKTTGPNQPQHF.

This clone turned up a few times. The chain recombines TRBV5-4 with TRBJ2-7; 9 positions agree with TRBD1. Germline V lookup: CDR1 SGHNT, CDR2 YYREEE (reference sequence). The CDR3 extends over 17 amino acids. V shed 1 base, J shed 0 bases, and the junction held 8 bases outside the gene matches. Written as DNA, the CDR3 is TGTGCCAGCAGCTTGCCGCGGACAGGGGATCTCTCCTACGAGCAGTACTTC. Its protein is CASSLPRTGDLSYEQYF.